There are many counts of the clone carrying this TCR beta chain. Its antigen is undetermined. Trimming pared 5 bases from V and 0 bases from J, leaving 11 bases between. The CDR3 contains 14 residues. Germline CDR1 is DFQATT and CDR2 is SNEGSKA (reference sequence). RNA transcripts gave rise to amplified TCR beta CDR3 regions. The primer set for the first-round RT-PCR of the TCR CDR3 was HTBI. TCRdb reprocessed the multiplex PCR reads via MiXCR and lists one record per CDR3 protein. The sample carries about 420,000 distinct CDR3 sequences, about 15% recorded once. A lack of ophthalmopathy progression within 18 months defined stable Graves' hyperthyroidism. Patients aged 18 to 65 had newly diagnosed hyperthyroidism of under 2 months' duration. The sample comes from a study of T cells in Graves' hyperthyroidism and ophthalmopathy. For the study at large: At the time of initial diagnosis and before any treatment, peripheral blood was collected.

Whole-study results and caveats: The model foresaw ophthalmopathy a median about 6.1 months prior to onset.

The J gene is TRBJ1-5, the V gene TRBV20-1; tentative D call: TRBD1 (6 bases). The sequence derives from a woman under 30 with Graves' hyperthyroidism. The sample was blood. CDR3 region: CSALRGYSNQPQHF. The CDR3 DNA follows: TGCAGTGCTCTCAGGGGATATAGCAATCAGCCCCAGCATTTT.